This T cell receptor beta chain was identified during a study of graft-versus-host responses after intestinal transplantation. Study overall: Anti-thymocyte globulin served as induction for all recipients, who then took tacrolimus and steroids for 3 to 4 years.

Germline lookup yields CDR1 LNHDA and CDR2 SQIVND (reference sequence). The CDR3 loop spans 13 amino acids. Trimming took off 4 bases at V and 4 bases at J, with 10 bases between the two ends. Study findings and constraints: Detected in recipient marrow were GvH clones, some of which were first observed in ileum or blood. Declining HvG levels early post-transplant were linked to peak circulating GvH clone levels.

Co-plating was performed using 200,000 CFSE-labeled responder cells and 200,000 irradiated, violet-dye-labeled stimulator cells. CD3+CD4+ and CD3+CD8+ responders that were proliferating and CFSE-low were sorted post-reaction. Assay: immunoSEQ multiplex PCR; the TCRdb copy retains only in-frame clones and omits some. Of about 17,000 clones in the sample, approximately 37% were seen once. The V gene is TRBV19, the J gene TRBJ1-1; unclear D gene. This sequence was found in a human patient who received an intestinal transplant. Sequencing was performed on alloreactive CD8+ T cells from a mixed lymphocyte reaction culture, taken before intestinal transplant. Subset noted: CFSE-low proliferating T cells sorted from roughly 6-day pre-transplant mixed lymphocyte reaction (GvH or HvG direction). The CDR3, as DNA: TGTGCCAGTAGTAGCGGTGGGGTCACTGAAGCTTTCTTT. This encodes CASSSGGVTEAFF.